A single T cell receptor beta chain is shown here with its context. Its antigen is currently not known. Per-nucleotide qualities are absent, and no much larger clonotype sits a single base away. This specimen comes from a study of blood T cells in healthy people across ages (dated by TCRdb to between 2015 and 2016). Regarding the complete study: Template switching captured roughly one uniquely barcoded TCR beta cDNA molecule per two T cells in model experiments. The donors were split into four age groups: young (average around 16 years), middle-aged (over 35), aged (approximately 60) and long-lived (approximately 80). To avoid experimental bias, donors of different ages were spread randomly across the sequencing lanes. For two donors (one aged 18 to 29 and one aged 80 or older), the study analyzed two additional independent replicas of 1 million unique cDNA reads from the same blood draw. Using deep sequencing normalized with unique cDNA molecular identifiers, the study measured how TCR beta repertoire diversity changes with age. The study at large found these results: Estimates of total diversity based on one million sequenced T cells were regarded as lower bounds and as underestimates. The CMV infection status of donors was not known, potentially confounding age-related changes in expanded clonotypes. Observed TCR beta diversity correlated strongly with the percentage of naive T cells measured by flow cytometry. Because profiling used bulk unsorted PBMCs, naive and antigen-experienced compartments could not be compared conclusively. Observed TCR beta diversity per million T cells fell roughly linearly with age, and a significant reduction was already apparent by age roughly 40. The long-lived group showed more naive CD4+ T cells, fewer expanded clones and increased TCR diversity than the aged group, suggesting age selection.

Donors were about 36 systemically healthy Caucasian individuals from Russia aged roughly 6 to 100 years. Around 10 milliliters of peripheral blood were collected from each donor into EDTA-treated Vacutainer tubes. PBMCs were isolated by Ficoll-Paque density-gradient centrifugation, with at least 6 million obtained per sample. Trizol reagent was used to extract total RNA from the PBMCs, yielding at least 5 micrograms per sample. The percentages of naive CD45RAhigh/CD27high T cells were determined by flow cytometry on a PBMC aliquot from every donor. The CDR3 goes from the cysteine to the phenylalanine over 17 residues. The kept DNA is CDR3 alone, 51 bases in frame from the first base. V has 1 base trimmed and J has 3 bases trimmed; junction bases matching no gene number 9. In the germline V gene, CDR1 corresponds to SGHDN and CDR2 to FVKESK. Receptor amplification or capture employed 5' RACE. A second PCR of roughly 7 to 11 cycles was performed with a sample-barcoded 5' primer and a J-beta primer mix. Each TCR beta cDNA molecule received a unique molecular identifier from a template-switch 5' adaptor carrying 12 random nucleotides. At least 3 million CDR3-containing paired-end reads were obtained from each sample. First-strand cDNA synthesis was performed from all RNA using the Mint cDNA synthesis kit, with priming by a TRBC-specific oligonucleotide. All cDNA was treated with uracil-DNA glycosylase and then went through a first 18-cycle PCR with the universal primers M1SS and BC2_uni_R. Regarding the original processing steps: Each sample was normalized by randomly selecting 1 million high-quality reads, each carrying a distinct molecular identifier. Reads sharing molecular identifiers were discarded rather than binned into consensus sequences. CDR3 identification, clonotype clustering and error correction used MiTCR with a Q25 quality threshold and the strictest error-elimination algorithm. Lower-bound total TCR beta diversity was estimated with a nonparametric unseen species model using Euler transformation. The public reads were run again by TCRdb, first through fastp at Q25 and then through MiXCR, and only productive beta chains were kept. Each record represents a unique CDR3 protein, reported with the most common genes and DNA among its rows. The authors' filters were not applied to this entry. The sample table records 1,800,000 or so distinct CDR3 sequences; about two fifths of these occur just once. The ten top clones hold around 23% of the sample.

The chain is encoded by TRBV14 joined to TRBJ2-1, and 7 bases in between align with TRBD1. Sequenced material: blood. This clonotype was obtained from a human donor in good health. The encoded CDR3 is CASSQVPGQRFYNEQFF. The DNA sequence is given as TGTGCCAGCAGCCAAGTACCGGGACAGAGATTCTACAATGAGCAGTTCTTC.